The following is a T cell receptor (beta chain) sequence with its context. What it binds is unknown. Researchers took RNA transcripts and amplified the TCR beta CDR3 regions from them. HTBI primers were used for first-round RT-PCR of the TCR CDR3. TCRdb called the multiplex PCR reads again in MiXCR, with one record for every CDR3 protein. The sample holds over 250,000 distinct CDR3 sequences, roughly an eighth seen once. The study left out patients who had uncontrolled infection, other autoimmune disease, pregnancy or lactation. The CDR3 length is 14 residues. CDR1 and CDR2 from the germline V gene are MDHEN and SYDVKM. Trimming cost V 1 base and J 4 bases, with 11 bases left between them. The record originates from a study of T cells in Graves' hyperthyroidism and ophthalmopathy. Across the whole study: Initial diagnosis, before any treatment, was when peripheral blood was collected.

Overall study findings and caveats: Most thyroid clonotypes expanded above 0.001 appeared in blood too. It was a median 6.5 months before onset that the model predicted ophthalmopathy.

The chain couples TRBV28 to TRBJ2-7; D is unclear. The sequence was collected from a woman in her forties with Graves' ophthalmopathy. Sequencing was performed on blood. The CDR3 here is CASSLSPVRYEQYF. CDR3 coding DNA: TGTGCCAGCAGTTTATCCCCGGTACGTTACGAGCAGTACTTC.